A selection of T cell receptor beta chains follows, all from one sample in a study of T cells in Graves' hyperthyroidism and ophthalmopathy. MiXCR, run by TCRdb on the multiplex PCR reads, gives a single entry per CDR3 protein. The sample includes over 350,000 distinct CDR3 sequences, about 15% of them seen just once. The sample consisted of blood. Receptors originate from a man between 18 and 35 years old with Graves' ophthalmopathy. The CDR3 runs from the conserved cysteine through the conserved F or W. The D gene is left open where the match is weak. Only some rows state a clone size, as once, few, many or a class for expanded clones.

TRBJ2-2 . TRBV3-1 . TGCGCCAGCAGTCCAAGGCCTGGGACCGGGGAGCTGTTTTTT CASSPRPGTGELFF
TRBJ1-1 TRBD1 TRBV6-1 many TGTGCCAGCGGGACAGGGATAGCCACTGAAGCTTTCTTT CASGTGIATEAFF
TRBJ2-2 TRBD2 TRBV7-3 . TGTGCCAGCAGCCTCAACGGACTAGCTTACGCGAACACCGGGGAGCTGTTTTTT CASSLNGLAYANTGELFF
TRBJ2-5 . TRBV5-1 many TGCGCCAGCAGCAACACCCAACAAGGGCTGGAGACCCAGTACTTC CASSNTQQGLETQYF
TRBJ2-5 TRBD2 TRBV6-1 many TGTGCCAGCACCCACCCTCTTGTACTAGCGGGGCAGCAGACCCAGTACTTC CASTHPLVLAGQQTQYF
TRBJ1-2 . TRBV3-1 many TGTGCCAGCAGCCGGACAGCTCTTGGAGCTAACTATGGCTACACCTTC CASSRTALGANYGYTF
TRBJ1-3 TRBD1 TRBV2 many TGTGCCAGCAGTGTTGACAGGGTTGGAAACACCATATATTTT CASSVDRVGNTIYF
TRBJ2-3 . TRBV2 many TGTGCCAGCAGAGGACAGAACACAGATACGCAGTATTTT CASRGQNTDTQYF
TRBJ2-7 . TRBV19 . TGTGCCAGTAACCGACAGGGAGGCTACGAGCGGTACTTC CASNRQGGYERYF
TRBJ2-5 . TRBV20-1 many TGCAGTGCTAGAAAGGGGGGGGCGGAGACCCAGTACTTC CSARKGGAETQYF
TRBJ2-7 . TRBV28 many TGTGCCAGCAGCCAACCTCTCTACGAGCAGTACTTC CASSQPLYEQYF
TRBJ1-5 . TRBV6-1 few TGTGCCAGCGCCCTCGGCAATCAGCCCCAGCATTTT CASALGNQPQHF
TRBJ1-1 . TRBV2 many TGTGCCAGCAGTGGGGATGACAGCGGCGAGGGAGCTTTCTTT CASSGDDSGEGAFF
TRBJ2-4 . TRBV6-1 . TGTGCCAGCAGTGAAGCCTTGATGGGTTGGCACATTCAGTACTTC CASSEALMGWHIQYF
TRBJ1-5 TRBD1 TRBV12-3/TRBV12-4 many TGTGCCAGCAGCGGGACAGGGACTAGCCAGCCCCAGCATTTT CASSGTGTSQPQHF
TRBJ1-2 . TRBV29-1 . TGCAGCGTTGAAGATTCCTTTAATGGCTACACCTTC CSVEDSFNGYTF
TRBJ2-1 TRBD2 TRBV11-2 many TGTGCCAGCAGCTTCGGACTAGTTGGTTACAATGAGCAGTTCTTC CASSFGLVGYNEQFF
TRBJ1-1 . TRBV11-2 many TGTGCCAGCAGCTCCGGGGGTCGGAACACTGAAGCTTTCTTT CASSSGGRNTEAFF
TRBJ2-2 . TRBV24-1 . TGTGCCACCAGTGATTCGGCCGGGGAGCTGTTTTTT CATSDSAGELFF
TRBJ2-7 . TRBV2 many TGTGCCAGCAGTAAAAGGGACAACACCCCCGAGCAGTACTTC CASSKRDNTPEQYF
TRBJ2-1 . TRBV20-1 . TGCAGTGCTTATTACAATGAGCAGTTCTTC CSAYYNEQFF
TRBJ2-5 . TRBV20-1 many TGCAGTGCTAGAGATTTCCAACAAGAGACCCAGTACTTC CSARDFQQETQYF
TRBJ2-7 TRBD1 TRBV7-2 many TGTGCCAGCAGCTTCCGGGGGACAGGCTCCCACGAGCAGTACTTC CASSFRGTGSHEQYF
TRBJ1-6 . TRBV11-2 many TGTGCCAGCAGCTTAGGCAGGAGCGATTCACCCCTCCACTTT CASSLGRSDSPLHF
TRBJ2-1 . TRBV6-1 many TGTGCCAGCAGTACCAGCGGTAGCTCCTACAATGAGCAGTTCTTC CASSTSGSSYNEQFF
TRBJ1-2 . TRBV24-1 many TGTGCCACCAGTGACCTGGACGGGGACGGCTACACCTTC CATSDLDGDGYTF
TRBJ2-1 TRBD2 TRBV6-2/TRBV6-3 many TGTGCCATCGGGACTACCAACAATGAGCAGTTCTTC CAIGTTNNEQFF
TRBJ1-2 TRBD1 TRBV2 . TGTGCCAGACAGGGGATTAACTATGGCTACACCTTC CARQGINYGYTF
TRBJ1-1 . TRBV29-1 many TGCAGCGTTGAAGGGAGGGGAAGGTCTGAAGCTTTCTTT CSVEGRGRSEAFF
TRBJ1-2 . TRBV6-2/TRBV6-3 . TGTGCCAGCAGTTACAAAGGCACCTTGAACTGTGGCTACACCTTC CASSYKGTLNCGYTF
TRBJ1-4 . TRBV11-2 many TGTGCCAGCAGCCAGGGTGGTCAAAAACTGTTTTTT CASSQGGQKLFF
TRBJ1-1 . TRBV10-3 many TGTGCCATCACCGGTGTCGGGGAGGGTGAAGCTTTCTTT CAITGVGEGEAFF
TRBJ2-2 TRBD1 TRBV7-2 few TGTGCCAGCAGCTTAGTAATGGGGTCGGACAGGGTCAACACCGGGGAGCTGTTTTTT CASSLVMGSDRVNTGELFF
TRBJ2-5 TRBD2 TRBV15 many TGTGCCACCAGCAGAGATCTACTAGCGGAGACCCAGTACTTC CATSRDLLAETQYF
TRBJ2-2 TRBD1 TRBV27 . TGTGCCAGCAGGAAGGGACAGAGCACCGGGGAGCTGTTTTTT CASRKGQSTGELFF
TRBJ2-2 . TRBV6-1 many TGTGCCAGCAGTGCTTTGACAGGTTCGAACACCGGGGAGCTGTTTTTT CASSALTGSNTGELFF
TRBJ2-1 TRBD2 TRBV20-1 many TGCAGTGCCACGCAACTGGGGGAGGGCCCCTCCTACAATGAGCAGTTCTTC CSATQLGEGPSYNEQFF
TRBJ2-4 . TRBV20-1 many TGCAGTGCTAGAGCGGACCTAGCCAAAAACATTCAGTACTTC CSARADLAKNIQYF
TRBJ1-4 TRBD1 TRBV3-1 . TGTGCCAGCAGCCGACAGGGGTTTATAAATGAAAAACTGTTTTTT CASSRQGFINEKLFF
TRBJ2-7 . TRBV20-1 many TGCAGTGCTAGGCTAGACCCACTCTCCTACGAGCAGTACTTC CSARLDPLSYEQYF
TRBJ2-6 . TRBV6-1 many TGTGCCAGCAGTTCCCCCGGAGCCGCGGGGGCCAACGTCCTGACTTTC CASSSPGAAGANVLTF
TRBJ2-1 . TRBV12-3/TRBV12-4 many TGTGCCACCACTAGTTACAATGAGCAGTTCTTC CATTSYNEQFF
TRBJ2-2 . TRBV7-9 . TGTGCCAGCAGCTTCCTCCTCGGTGCCGGGGAGCTGTTTTTT CASSFLLGAGELFF
TRBJ1-3 TRBD1 TRBV20-1 many TGCAGTGCTAGACTTCTACAGGGGGCATTTGGAAACACCATATATTTT CSARLLQGAFGNTIYF
TRBJ2-7 TRBD1 TRBV28 many TGTGCCAGCACCCGAGCTGGGACAGGGTCGCACTACGAGCAGTACTTC CASTRAGTGSHYEQYF
TRBJ1-5 . TRBV6-6 many TGTGCCAGCAGTTACTCGAGATATAGCAATCAGCCCCAGCATTTT CASSYSRYSNQPQHF
TRBJ2-1 TRBD2 TRBV10-1 many TGCGCCAGCACGGAAGGGACTAGCGGATACAATGAGCAGTTCTTC CASTEGTSGYNEQFF
TRBJ2-7 TRBD1 TRBV11-2 . TGTGCCAGCAGGGACTGGGACAGGTCCTCCTACGAGCAGTACTTC CASRDWDRSSYEQYF
TRBJ2-1 TRBD2 TRBV3-1 many TGTGCCAGCAGCCAAGTCGTGCGGGAGGGCGGGGAGGACAATGAGCAGTTCTTC CASSQVVREGGEDNEQFF
TRBJ2-5 . TRBV20-1 many TGCAGTGCTAGATCGAGGGAGACCCAGTACTTC CSARSRETQYF
TRBJ2-5 TRBD1 TRBV6-1 many TGTGCCAGCAAATTGGGACAGTTACAGACCCAGTACTTC CASKLGQLQTQYF
TRBJ2-1 . TRBV20-1 . TGCAGTGCTAGGGCCCCGAGAGAGAGCTCCTACAATGAGCAGTTCTTC CSARAPRESSYNEQFF
TRBJ2-2 . TRBV3-1 few TGTGCCAGCAGCCAATCGACCCCTCCGAGGGAGCTGTTTTTT CASSQSTPPRELFF
TRBJ1-2 . TRBV2 many TGTGCCAGCAGCGCGACCGAGGGGTCCTATGGCTACACCTTC CASSATEGSYGYTF
TRBJ1-1 . TRBV15 few TGTGCCACCAGCTTTTCGGACACTGAAGCTTTCTTT CATSFSDTEAFF
TRBJ1-1 TRBD1 TRBV4-1 few TGCGCCAGCAGCCAAGGGCAGGGGGCGAGTTACGCTGAAGCTTTCTTT CASSQGQGASYAEAFF
TRBJ2-7 . TRBV27 . TGTGCCAGCAGTTGGGGGGGCCACACGCCCTACGGTGTTGAGCAGTACTTC CASSWGGHTPYGVEQYF
TRBJ1-5 . TRBV10-3 many TGTGCCATCAGTGAAGGGAGGGATGATCAGCCCCAGCATTTT CAISEGRDDQPQHF
TRBJ2-1 . TRBV6-5 many TGTGCCAGCAGTTACCTTGGGGCACACAATGAGCAGTTCTTC CASSYLGAHNEQFF
TRBJ2-7 . TRBV9 many TGTGCCAGCAGCTTCGGGCCCTCCAGGGACGAGCAGTACTTC CASSFGPSRDEQYF